Below are 15 T cell receptor beta chains sequenced from a single sample in a study of CD8+CD57+ T cells in acquired aplastic anemia. Sequencing involved patients with CD8+CD57+ cell expansion previously shown by flow cytometry. The template for TCR beta VDJ and CDR3 sequence profiling was genomic DNA. TCRdb reanalysed the reads using MiXCR and keeps one entry per CDR3 protein. Of under 250,000 distinct CDR3 sequences listed, around 43% are singletons. What was sequenced was sorted CD4+, CD8+, or CD8+CD57+ T cells (not recorded which) from PBMCs. These receptor sequences come from a human donor with aplastic anemia.

The V call is TRBV20-1, the J call TRBJ1-2; 7 nucleotides agree with TRBD1. The germline V gene encodes CDR1 DFQATT and CDR2 SNEGSKA (reference sequence). The CDR3 extends over 12 amino acids. CDR3 amino acids: CSADRLSYGYTF. The CDR3 coding sequence is TGCAGCGCGGACAGGTTAAGCTATGGCTACACCTTC.

The rearrangement uses TRBV7-3 and TRBJ2-6; D not resolved. The germline V gene encodes CDR1 SGHTA and CDR2 FQGTGA. V was shortened by 2 bases and J by 1 base, with 9 bases between the two germline ends. This CDR3 has 16 residues. The CDR3 DNA reads as TGTGCCAGCAGCTTAGCCCCGCTATCTGGGGCCAACGTCCTGACTTTC. Translation gives CASSLAPLSGANVLTF. Full variable domain (rest looked up from reference TRBV7-3 and TRBJ2-6): GAGVSQTPSNKVTEKGKYVELRCDPISGHTALYWYRQSLGQGPEFLIYFQGTGAADDSGLPNDRFFAVRPEGSVSTLKIQRTERGDSAVYLCASSLAPLSGANVLTFGAGSRLTVL.

This clonotype was observed many times. The gene calls are TRBV6-4 and TRBJ2-1, with 7 bases matching TRBD1. Germline V lookup: CDR1 MRHNA, CDR2 SNTAGT. There are 15 residues in the CDR3. J gave up 3 bases and V 4 bases, and 6 bases lay outside the gene matches. CDR3 sequence: CASSAAGTDYNEQFF. The CDR3 DNA reads as TGTGCCAGCAGTGCTGCCGGGACAGACTACAATGAGCAGTTCTTC.

The chain is built from TRBV7-9 and TRBJ1-6; D unclear. V was cut by 5 bases and J by 8 bases, with 13 bases left in between. Germline CDR1 and CDR2: SEHNR and FQNEAQ (reference sequence). CDR3 length: 14 amino acids. The CDR3 protein is CASSPTDSDSPLHF. CDR3 DNA: TGTGCCAGCAGCCCGACCGACTCGGATTCACCCCTCCACTTT.

The CDR3 region has the DNA TGTGCCACCAGCAGAGGGACGGAGCAGTTCTTC. Amino acids: CATSRGTEQFF. This chain links TRBV15 with TRBJ2-1; D call uncertain. The CDR3 length is 11 residues. Germline lookup yields CDR1 LNHNV and CDR2 YYDKDF (reference sequence). The V end was cut by 1 base, the J end by 10 bases, with 5 bases between.

This clonotype was observed many times. The chain joins TRBV20-1 to TRBJ2-3; 8 nucleotides align to TRBD2. Germline loops: CDR1 DFQATT, CDR2 SNEGSKA (reference sequence). The J segment lost 5 bases and the V segment lost 6 bases, leaving 19 bases of the junction unmatched. The CDR3 contains 17 residues. CDR3 sequence reads: CSAPSETGLVAGDTQYF. As DNA, the CDR3 is TGCAGTGCCCCGAGTGAAACGGGACTAGTAGCCGGAGATACGCAGTATTTT.

This clonotype occurred a few times. The chain links TRBV29-1 to TRBJ1-1; unclear D gene. CDR1 SQVTM and CDR2 ANQGSEA come from the germline V gene. The CDR3 runs to 12 residues. Trimming pared 4 bases from V and 0 bases from J, leaving 6 bases between. CDR3: CSVANLNTEAFF. The CDR3 coding sequence is TGCAGCGTTGCGAATCTGAACACTGAAGCTTTCTTT.

This clonotype was observed at least ten times. The V gene is TRBV6-4, the J gene TRBJ2-3; 11 positions agree with TRBD2. V lost 6 bases, J lost 6 bases, and 11 bases stayed unmatched. Germline loops: CDR1 MRHNA, CDR2 SNTAGT. This CDR3 is built from 16 residues. DNA of the CDR3: TGTGCCAGCAGCAGAACTAGCGGGGGAGAGGGTGATACGCAGTATTTT. This gives the protein CASSRTSGGEGDTQYF.

CDR3 sequence (DNA): TGTGCCAGCAGCCTCCACCAACAGGCAGGGGGAGAGAACTATGGCTACACCTTC. Its translation is CASSLHQQAGGENYGYTF. The gene calls are TRBV14 and TRBJ1-2, with TRBD1 matching over 7 bases. The CDR3 covers 18 residues. Germline V lookup: CDR1 SGHDN, CDR2 FVKESK. J was trimmed by 2 bases and V by 4 bases; bases with no gene match: 16.

J is TRBJ2-1 and V is TRBV6-2 or TRBV6-3, with 10 bases matching TRBD1. J gave up 7 bases and V 2 bases, and 5 bases lay outside the gene matches. The CDR3 loop spans 15 amino acids. Germline V gene data show CDR1 as MNHEY and CDR2 as SVGEGT. The CDR3 coding sequence is TGTGCCAGCAGTTACGGGACAGGGGCTTTGAATGAGCAGTTCTTC. Amino acid sequence: CASSYGTGALNEQFF.

The CDR3 region is CASSLWGLAEVGEQFF. CDR3 DNA sequence: TGTGCCAGCAGCTTATGGGGACTAGCGGAGGTCGGTGAGCAGTTCTTC. V usage is TRBV7-8 and J usage is TRBJ2-1; 11 positions match TRBD2. This CDR3 has 16 amino acids. Germline CDR1 SGHVS, CDR2 FQNEAQ. Trimming cost V 2 bases and J 9 bases; bases outside gene matches: 9. Using reference TRBV7-8 and TRBJ2-1 for the parts outside the CDR3, the full variable domain is GAGVSQSPRYKVAKRGQDVALRCDPISGHVSLFWYQQALGQGPEFLTYFQNEAQLDKSGLPSDRFFAERPEGSVSTLKIQRTQQEDSAVYLCASSLWGLAEVGEQFFGPGTRLTVL.

The chain uses TRBV10-1 and TRBJ1-1; unclear D gene. This CDR3 contains 14 residues. CDR1 is WNHNN and CDR2 is SYGVQD in the germline V gene (reference sequence). Trimming left V 7 bases short and J 0 bases short, with 12 bases between. The CDR3 DNA is TGCGCCAGCAAACGGGGAGCCCTGAACACTGAAGCTTTCTTT. Encoded protein: CASKRGALNTEAFF.

As to this clonotype: An end of the junction does not agree with germline; a read error may underlie this. The V call is TRBV5-1, the J call TRBJ2-1; the match to TRBD2 covers 11 bases. The CDR3 runs to 15 residues. Germline V gives CDR1 SGHRS, CDR2 YFSETQ. CDR3 protein: CASSFQLAGDNEQFF. The CDR3 DNA sequence: TGTGCCAGCAGCTTCCAACTAGCGGGGGACAATGAGCAGTTCTTC. Filled out from reference TRBV5-1 and TRBJ2-1, the complete variable domain reads KAGVTQTPRYLIKTRGQQVTLSCSPISGHRSVSWYQQTPGQGLQFLFEYFSETQRNKGNFPGRFSGRQFSNSRSEMNVSTLELGDSALYLCASSFQLAGDNEQFFGPGTRLTVL.

The sample holds one count of this clonotype. The CDR3 DNA is TGTGCCAGCAGCTCACGGGCGGACCCTGGGGAGACCCAGTACTTC. Protein product: CASSSRADPGETQYF. V gene TRBV7-8 combines with J gene TRBJ2-5; D gene unclear. The CDR3 spans 15 residues. Deletions cut 4 bases from V and 5 bases from J, with 17 bases between. Germline assignment: CDR1 SGHVS and CDR2 FQNEAQ.

This clonotype was seen many times. This chain connects TRBV25-1 to TRBJ1-1, with D unclear. Germline lookup yields CDR1 MGHDK and CDR2 SYGVNS. The V end lost 3 bases, the J end lost 5 bases, and 10 bases lay between the germline ends. The CDR3 length is 13 residues. CDR3: CASSEEPGTEAFF. The CDR3 bases are TGTGCCAGCAGTGAGGAACCCGGGACTGAAGCTTTCTTT.